These 5 T cell receptor beta chains were all obtained from the same sample, sequenced in a study of cytomegalovirus exposure and HLA in healthy donors. With 60 Vbeta and 13 Jbeta primers, the PCR was carried out. Data came from immunoSEQ multiplex PCR; TCRdb stores just in-frame clones and leaves some out. The sample data list some 110,000 clones. Sequenced material: PBMCs. These receptors originate from a man between 40 and 49 years old in good health and CMV-seropositive.

V gene TRBV29-1 combines with J gene TRBJ1-3; D remains unclear. The germline gives CDR1 SQVTM, CDR2 ANQGSEA. This CDR3 is built from 15 residues. V lost 6 bases, J lost 0 bases, and 15 bases lay in between. The CDR3 DNA follows: TGCAGCGTGAATATACAGTCCCTCTCTGGAAACACCATATATTTT. Its translation is CSVNIQSLSGNTIYF.

The gene calls are TRBV5-5 and TRBJ1-5; D is unresolved. Trimming removed 2 bases at V and 6 bases at J, with 9 bases between. CDR3 length equals 13 residues. Germline assignment: CDR1 SGHKS and CDR2 YYEKEE (reference sequence). CDR3 DNA: TGTGCCAGCAGCTTCACCACAGTTCAGCCCCAGCATTTT. Amino acids: CASSFTTVQPQHF.

For the CDR3, the DNA is TGTGCCAGCAGCTTACCAGATCTAGCCGAGCAGTACTTC. The encoded protein is CASSLPDLAEQYF. The V and J genes are TRBV7-2 and TRBJ2-7; maybe TRBD2 (5 bases). Germline CDR1 and CDR2: SGHTA and FQGNSA. This CDR3 contains 13 residues. The V and J ends lost 2 bases and 6 bases respectively, with 11 bases between them.

The gene calls are TRBV28 and TRBJ2-5; D is possibly TRBD1 (6 bases). Germline-derived CDR1 and CDR2 are MDHEN and SYDVKM. CDR3 size: 11 residues. Trimming shortened V by 10 bases and J by 7 bases, and 13 bases separated the two germline ends. The CDR3 DNA reads TGTGCCACCAAGGGGGTTGGGACCCAGTACTTC. It encodes CATKGVGTQYF. Together with reference TRBV28 and TRBJ2-5, the CDR3 gives the full variable domain: DVKVTQSSRYLVKRTGEKVFLECVQDMDHENMFWYRQDPGLGLRLIYFSYDVKMKEKGDIPEGYSVSREKKERFSLILESASTNQTSMYLCATKGVGTQYFGPGTRLLVL.

In regard to this clone: The sample has other DNA sequences that encode this CDR3 too. The rearrangement uses TRBV5-1 and TRBJ2-7; 7 bases agree with TRBD1. V dropped 4 bases and J dropped 5; count of bases not matched to a gene: 3. Germline V gene data show CDR1 as SGHRS and CDR2 as YFSETQ. The CDR3 sequence is 12 residues long. Written as DNA, the CDR3 is TGCGCCAGCAGCCCAGACAGGGACGAGCAGTACTTC. It yields the protein CASSPDRDEQYF.